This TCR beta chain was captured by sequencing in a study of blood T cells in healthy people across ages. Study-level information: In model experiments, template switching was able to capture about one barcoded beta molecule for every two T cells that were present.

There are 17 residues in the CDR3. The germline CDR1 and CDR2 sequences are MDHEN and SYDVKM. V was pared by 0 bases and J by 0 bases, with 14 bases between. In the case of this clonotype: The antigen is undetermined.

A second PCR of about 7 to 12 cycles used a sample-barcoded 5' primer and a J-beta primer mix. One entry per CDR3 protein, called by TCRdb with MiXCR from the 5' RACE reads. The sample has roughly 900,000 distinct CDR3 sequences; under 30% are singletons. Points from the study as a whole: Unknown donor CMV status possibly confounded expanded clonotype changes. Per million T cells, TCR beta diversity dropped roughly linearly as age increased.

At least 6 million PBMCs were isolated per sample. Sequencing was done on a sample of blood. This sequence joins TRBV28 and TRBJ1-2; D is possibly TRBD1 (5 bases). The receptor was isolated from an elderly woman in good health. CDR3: CASSLWISGMTNYGYTF. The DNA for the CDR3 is TGTGCCAGCAGTTTATGGATATCAGGGATGACTAACTATGGCTACACCTTC.